This T cell receptor beta chain is from a study of technical replicates of blood from a handful of donors. CDR1 SQVTM and CDR2 ANQGSEA come from the germline V gene. V lost 5 bases to trimming and J lost 8 bases; unmatched junction nucleotides: 7. The CDR3 consists of 14 residues. Profiled with immunoSEQ multiplex PCR; TCRdb holds only in-frame clones, not every one. Here the sample spans roughly 56,000 clones, over 90% being singletons. What was sequenced was PBMCs. The V and J genes are TRBV29-1 and TRBJ2-1; 12 bases match TRBD2. This receptor was identified in a human donor in good health. Some clones in this sample may be carry-over from other donors' samples. In nucleotides, the CDR3 is TGCAGCGTTCAGACTAGCGGGGGCCCTGATGAGCAGTTCTTC. It encodes CSVQTSGGPDEQFF.